Below, 5 T cell receptor beta chains from the same sample are listed, as sequenced in a study of blood T cell repertoires in COVID-19. Generated by immunoSEQ multiplex PCR, the TCRdb table keeps only in-frame clones and is missing some. The profile shows 250,000 to 300,000 clones, approximately 91% of them singletons. Sequenced: PBMCs or T cells enriched from blood (not recorded which). These receptors were collected from a woman aged 25 to 39 who had recovered from COVID-19.

This rearrangement joins TRBV5-3 to TRBJ1-1; possibly TRBD1 for D (5 bases). TRBV5-3 carries the ORF label, with uncertain function. Trimming took off 0 bases at V and 1 base at J, with 22 bases between the two ends. There are 19 residues in the CDR3. The CDR3 region is CARSLEGSGDEDRNTEAFF. DNA of the CDR3: TGTGCCAGAAGCTTGGAAGGATCGGGGGACGAAGACCGGAACACTGAAGCTTTCTTT.

The chain couples TRBV5-1 to TRBJ1-4; D gene ambiguous. Germline V gene sequence: CDR1 SGHRS, CDR2 YFSETQ. The CDR3 length is 15 residues. V was pared by 4 bases and J by 4 bases, with 14 bases between. CDR3 in amino acids: CASSTFGGSNEKLFF. Written as DNA, the CDR3 is TGCGCCAGCAGCACGTTTGGCGGAAGTAATGAAAAACTGTTTTTT.

The V call is TRBV6-5, the J call TRBJ1-1, with no clear D. The CDR3 is 13 residues long. V gave up 5 bases and J gave up 0 bases, with 7 bases separating them. CDR1 and CDR2 from the germline V gene are MNHEY and SVGAGI. CDR3 residues: CASSLTLNTEAFF. The CDR3 nucleotides are TGTGCCAGCAGTCTAACGTTGAACACTGAAGCTTTCTTT.

The CDR3 sequence is CASSDSGGYGYTF. CDR3 DNA: TGTGCCAGCAGTGACTCCGGGGGTTATGGCTACACCTTC. J is TRBJ1-2 and V is TRBV6-4; possibly TRBD1 for D (5 bases). The CDR3 is 13 residues long. The ends were cut back, 0 bases at V and 5 bases at J, with 7 bases in the middle. The germline gives CDR1 MRHNA, CDR2 SNTAGT.

The chain is built from TRBV10-3 and TRBJ1-5, with 9 bases that match TRBD1. V shed 3 bases and J 0 bases; nucleotides not matched to a gene: 6. This CDR3 contains 17 residues. Germline-derived CDR1 and CDR2 are ENHRY and SYGVKD. The CDR3 reads CAISEQGAGYSNQPQHF. The CDR3 DNA is TGTGCCATCAGTGAACAGGGGGCCGGATATAGCAATCAGCCCCAGCATTTT.